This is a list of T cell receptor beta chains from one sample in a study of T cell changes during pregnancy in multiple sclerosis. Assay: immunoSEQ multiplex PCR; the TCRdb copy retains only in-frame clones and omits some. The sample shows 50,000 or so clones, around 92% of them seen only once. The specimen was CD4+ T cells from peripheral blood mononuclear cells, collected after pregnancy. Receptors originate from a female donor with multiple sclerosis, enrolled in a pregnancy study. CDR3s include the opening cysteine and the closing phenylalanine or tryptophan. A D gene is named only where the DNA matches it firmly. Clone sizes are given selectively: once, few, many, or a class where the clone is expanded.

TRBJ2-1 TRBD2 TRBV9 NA CASSELADNEQFF TGTGCCAGCAGCGAACTAGCGGACAATGAGCAGTTCTTC
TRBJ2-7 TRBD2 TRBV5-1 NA CASSSPKTSGRAGPDETKYEQYF TGCGCCAGCAGCTCGCCTAAGACTAGCGGGAGGGCCGGGCCGGACGAAACGAAGTACGAGCAGTACTTC
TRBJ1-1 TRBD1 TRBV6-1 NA CASSEWTGNTEAFF TGTGCCAGCAGTGAATGGACAGGAAACACTGAAGCTTTCTTT
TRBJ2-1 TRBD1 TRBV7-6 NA CASSLGQGLGSYNEQFF TGTGCCAGCAGCTTAGGACAGGGGCTAGGGTCCTACAATGAGCAGTTCTTC
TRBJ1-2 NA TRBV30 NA CAWSKGVDYTF TGTGCCTGGAGTAAGGGGGTTGACTACACCTTC
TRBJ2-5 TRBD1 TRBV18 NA CASSHNRRQGLGETQYF TGTGCCAGCTCGCACAATAGAAGACAGGGGCTGGGAGAGACCCAGTACTTC
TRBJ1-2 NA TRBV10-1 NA CASSEQRRRGYTF TGCGCCAGCAGTGAACAGCGGAGGCGCGGCTACACCTTC
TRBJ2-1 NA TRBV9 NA CASSPYGESSYNEQFF TGTGCCAGCAGCCCGTACGGGGAGTCTTCCTACAATGAGCAGTTCTTC
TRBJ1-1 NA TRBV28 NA CASSPHAPGTEAFF TGTGCCAGCAGCCCCCATGCCCCAGGGACTGAAGCTTTCTTT
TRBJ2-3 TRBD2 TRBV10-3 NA CATDPGLAVTDTQYF TGTGCCACCGATCCGGGACTAGCGGTCACAGATACGCAGTATTTT
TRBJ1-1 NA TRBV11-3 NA CASSLRPGIEAFF TGTGCCAGCAGCTTACGCCCGGGAATTGAAGCTTTCTTT
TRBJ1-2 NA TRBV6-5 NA CASSYRNPGRGGYTF TGTGCCAGCAGTTACAGGAATCCAGGGAGGGGTGGCTACACCTTC
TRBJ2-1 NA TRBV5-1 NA CASSLLAGPFVNNEQFF TGCGCCAGCAGCTTGTTGGCGGGCCCCTTTGTGAACAATGAGCAGTTCTTC
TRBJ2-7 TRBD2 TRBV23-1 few CASSQTSGRGPTYEQYF TGCGCCAGCAGTCAAACGAGCGGGAGGGGACCCACCTACGAGCAGTACTTC
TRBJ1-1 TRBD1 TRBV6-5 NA CASSTDRDRYLGAFF TGTGCCAGCAGTACCGACCGGGACAGGTACCTCGGCGCTTTCTTT
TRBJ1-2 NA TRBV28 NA CASSSAGSGALNYGYTF TGTGCCAGCAGTTCCGCGGGGTCGGGAGCCCTTAACTATGGCTACACCTTC
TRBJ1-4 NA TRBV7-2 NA CASSFDGASNEKLFF TGTGCCAGCAGCTTCGATGGAGCGTCTAATGAAAAACTGTTTTTT
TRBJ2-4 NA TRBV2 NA CASSEWGGAPKNIQYF TGTGCCAGCAGTGAATGGGGGGGCGCACCCAAAAACATTCAGTACTTC
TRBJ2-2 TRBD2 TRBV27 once CASTLSSGTNTGELFF TGTGCCAGCACCCTCTCGAGCGGGACGAACACCGGGGAGCTGTTTTTT
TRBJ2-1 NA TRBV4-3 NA CASSRSQEGLDEQFF TGCGCCAGCAGCCGAAGCCAGGAGGGCCTTGATGAGCAGTTCTTC
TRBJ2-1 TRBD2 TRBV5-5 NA CASSPLAGDGNEQFF TGTGCCAGCAGCCCGCTAGCGGGAGATGGAAATGAGCAGTTCTTC
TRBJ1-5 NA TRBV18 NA CASSSGQHSNQPQHF TGTGCCAGCTCGTCAGGACAGCATAGCAATCAGCCCCAGCATTTT